A single sample gave rise to the 7 T cell receptor beta chains below, sequenced in a study of cytomegalovirus exposure and HLA in healthy donors (dated 2017 in TCRdb). The receptor library was made with the immunoSEQ multiplex PCR assay. TCRdb obtained this table from immuneACCESS and retained in-frame rearrangements with V and J assigned. These tables miss some clones; where compared with another copy, unresolved V genes account for less than half of the shortfall, and the remainder is unexplained. The sample has hundreds of thousands of clones on record, roughly 89% of them singletons. 0.8% to 0.85% of the sample goes to the ten largest clones. Sequencing was performed on PBMCs. These receptor sequences come from a woman between 18 and 29 years old in good health and CMV-seronegative.

This clone was observed once. The V call is TRBV7-7, the J call TRBJ2-5, with 9 bases that match TRBD2. The CDR3 is 16 residues long. J was trimmed by 5 bases and V by 4 bases; bases with no gene match: 11. The germline V gene has CDR1 SSHAT and CDR2 FNYEAQ (reference sequence). The CDR3 sequence is CASSSGAGGGVETQYF. The DNA of the CDR3 is TGTGCCAGCAGCTCGGGAGCGGGGGGAGGCGTGGAGACCCAGTACTTC.

This sequence joins TRBV6-5 and TRBJ1-2; D uncertain. Trimming removed 4 bases at V and 2 bases at J, with 14 bases between. The germline gives CDR1 MNHEY, CDR2 SVGAGI. The CDR3 extends over 15 amino acids. For the CDR3, the DNA is TGTGCCAGCAGTTTGGAGGGTTTTGGCAACTATGGCTACACCTTC. Amino acids: CASSLEGFGNYGYTF.

The chain is built from TRBV13 and TRBJ2-3, with TRBD2 matching over 12 bases. Germline values: CDR1 PRHDT, CDR2 FYEKMQ (reference sequence). The CDR3 consists of 15 residues. The V gene end was trimmed by 6 bases and the J gene end by 3 bases; junction bases not matched to a gene: 4. The CDR3 sequence: CASRAGTSGTDTQYF. DNA of the CDR3: TGTGCCAGCAGAGCCGGGACTAGCGGGACAGATACGCAGTATTTT.

V and J are TRBV2 and TRBJ2-1; D is unresolved. Trimming shortened V by 4 bases and J by 5 bases, and 9 bases separated the two germline ends. Germline CDR1 and CDR2: SNHLY and FYNNEI. The CDR3 runs 13 residues. Here the CDR3 reads CASSVIDNNEQFF. The CDR3 bases are TGTGCCAGCAGTGTTATAGACAACAATGAGCAGTTCTTC.

The chain recombines TRBV28 with TRBJ1-4, with D perhaps matching TRBD1 (6 bases). With 5 bases removed from V and 4 bases from J, the gap between germline ends came to 14 bases. The CDR3 totals 15 residues. Germline values: CDR1 MDHEN, CDR2 SYDVKM. The CDR3 DNA reads as TGTGCCAGCAGTGTACGACAGGCGGGTAATGAAAAACTGTTTTTT. Translation: CASSVRQAGNEKLFF.

This clone was recorded only once. The rearrangement links TRBV28 to TRBJ2-5, with D hard to call. The V gene lost 3 bases and the J gene lost 3 bases, with 17 bases spanning the gap. This CDR3 spans 16 amino acids. Germline CDR1 is MDHEN and CDR2 is SYDVKM. This chain's CDR3 is CASSFRSRRAKETQYF. CDR3 DNA sequence: TGTGCCAGCAGTTTCCGGTCGCGGCGCGCGAAAGAGACCCAGTACTTC.

In its sample, this clone was seen a few times. The J gene is TRBJ1-2, the V gene TRBV2; 10 bases line up with TRBD1. CDR1 and CDR2 (germline): SNHLY, FYNNEI. The CDR3 is made up of 14 amino acids. The V and J ends lost 5 bases and 7 bases, in that order; junction bases with no gene match: 7. The chain's CDR3 is CASSRQGAGLGYTF. The DNA of the CDR3 is TGTGCCAGCAGTAGACAGGGGGCGGGTCTTGGCTACACCTTC.